Listed below are T cell receptor beta chains from one sample, sequenced in a study of T-cell reconstitution after alpha-beta-depleted transplantation in children. TCRdb re-called the PCR reads through MiXCR, storing one row per CDR3 protein. The data show about 590,000 distinct CDR3 sequences, approximately 12% seen once. The sequencing here drew on PBMCs, mostly from graft donor cells, taken 360 days after TCRalphabeta/CD19-depleted stem cell transplant. The receptor set was obtained from a male patient between 10 and 17 years old who had a stem cell transplant for acute myeloid leukemia, so the T cells may come from the graft donor. Both conserved end residues are part of each CDR3. The order of the fields is clone size, J gene, V gene, D gene, CDR3 DNA, CDR3 protein. The D gene is left open where the match is weak. Size values are once, few and many counts, or a class for expanded clones, and some rows have none.

size: .; J: TRBJ2-5; V: TRBV7-9; D: .; DNA: TGTGCCAGCAGCTTTGTCCGGGCGGGGGAGACCCAGTACTTC; CDR3: CASSFVRAGETQYF
size: few; J: TRBJ2-7; V: TRBV28; D: TRBD1; DNA: TGTGCCAGCAGTTCCCGAACAGGGGCTTTCTTGTATGGGTACGAGCAGTACTTC; CDR3: CASSSRTGAFLYGYEQYF
size: many; J: TRBJ2-7; V: TRBV6-2/TRBV6-3; D: .; DNA: TGTGCCAGCAGCCGACAGGGACTAGTAAGAGGCGAGCAGTACTTC; CDR3: CASSRQGLVRGEQYF
size: many; J: TRBJ2-3; V: TRBV28; D: .; DNA: TGTGCCAGCAGTTTTTCATGGGGGGCCACAGATACGCAGTATTTT; CDR3: CASSFSWGATDTQYF
size: many; J: TRBJ2-7; V: TRBV2; D: .; DNA: TGTGCCAGCAGTTCCGGGACGGAATCCTACGAGCAGTACTTC; CDR3: CASSSGTESYEQYF
size: .; J: TRBJ2-7; V: TRBV14; D: TRBD1; DNA: TGTGCCAGCAGCCAAGCACTCAGGGGGTACGAGCAGTACTTC; CDR3: CASSQALRGYEQYF
size: .; J: TRBJ2-3; V: TRBV7-2; D: TRBD1; DNA: TGTGCCAGCAGCTTTGGACAGGGGGTAGGCACAGATACGCAGTATTTT; CDR3: CASSFGQGVGTDTQYF
size: few; J: TRBJ2-1; V: TRBV7-9; D: .; DNA: TGTGCCAGCAGCTTAGCCGACCGGGAGCAGTTCTTC; CDR3: CASSLADREQFF
size: .; J: TRBJ2-3; V: TRBV9; D: .; DNA: TGTGCCAGCGGGCAGGGTATGCGCAGCACAGATACGCAGTATTTT; CDR3: CASGQGMRSTDTQYF
size: .; J: TRBJ1-4; V: TRBV6-1; D: .; DNA: TGTGCCAGCAGAGCTTCGGGACCGCTTAATGAAAAACTGTTTTTT; CDR3: CASRASGPLNEKLFF
size: few; J: TRBJ2-3; V: TRBV28; D: .; DNA: TGTGCCAGCAGTTTAGACGGGCCGCGTCCCCTCACAGATACGCAGTATTTT; CDR3: CASSLDGPRPLTDTQYF
size: many; J: TRBJ1-2; V: TRBV6-2/TRBV6-3; D: TRBD1; DNA: TGTGCCAGCTCCTCCGGGACAGCGATTAACTATGGCTACACCTTC; CDR3: CASSSGTAINYGYTF
size: few; J: TRBJ2-7; V: TRBV7-2; D: TRBD1; DNA: TGTGCCAGCAGCTTAGTGGGACAGGGAGGGTACGAGCAGTACTTC; CDR3: CASSLVGQGGYEQYF
size: few; J: TRBJ2-7; V: TRBV7-2; D: .; DNA: TGTGCCAGCAGCTTAGAACTAGCTCGGTCCTACGAGCAGTACTTC; CDR3: CASSLELARSYEQYF
size: .; J: TRBJ2-2; V: TRBV15; D: .; DNA: TGTGCCACCAGCCAGATTTGGGGCACCGGGGAGCTGTTTTTT; CDR3: CATSQIWGTGELFF
size: many; J: TRBJ2-1; V: TRBV6-1; D: TRBD2; DNA: TGTGCCAGCAGCCTAGTAGGGACTAGCGGACCCCAATACAATGAGCAGTTCTTC; CDR3: CASSLVGTSGPQYNEQFF
size: few; J: TRBJ2-5; V: TRBV4-2; D: .; DNA: TGTGCCAGCAGGGATGACCGGGACGCCGAGTTTTATGCGCATAAGACCCAGTACTTC; CDR3: CASRDDRDAEFYAHKTQYF
size: few; J: TRBJ2-2; V: TRBV5-1; D: .; DNA: TGCGCCAGCAGCTTGGATATCGGTGCCGGCCACACCGGGGAGCTGTTTTTT; CDR3: CASSLDIGAGHTGELFF
size: .; J: TRBJ2-6; V: TRBV11-2; D: .; DNA: TGTGCCAGCAGCTTAGTCAAGGGACCTGGGGCCAACGTCCTGACTTTC; CDR3: CASSLVKGPGANVLTF
size: .; J: TRBJ2-7; V: TRBV7-9; D: TRBD2; DNA: TGTGCCAGCAGCTTCAACCTGGGCGGGAGGGCCTACGAGCAGTACTTC; CDR3: CASSFNLGGRAYEQYF
size: .; J: TRBJ2-7; V: TRBV7-6; D: .; DNA: TGTGCCAGCAGCTTAGGTACCGGATCCCCCCCCGAGCAGTACTTC; CDR3: CASSLGTGSPPEQYF
size: few; J: TRBJ2-2; V: TRBV30; D: .; DNA: TGTGCCTGGAGTGTTACCAGGGGTCCCGGGGAGCTGTTTTTT; CDR3: CAWSVTRGPGELFF
size: few; J: TRBJ2-4; V: TRBV5-1; D: .; DNA: TGCGCCAGCAGCTTTACCTCGACAGTCGCCAAAAACATTCAGTACTTC; CDR3: CASSFTSTVAKNIQYF
size: .; J: TRBJ2-1; V: TRBV7-8; D: .; DNA: TGTGCCAGCAGCCCAGGGACTCTCGGGTACAATGAGCAGTTCTTC; CDR3: CASSPGTLGYNEQFF
size: many; J: TRBJ2-2; V: TRBV5-1; D: .; DNA: TGCGCCAGCAGCTACCCCCCCGGGGAGCTGTTTTTT; CDR3: CASSYPPGELFF
size: few; J: TRBJ1-2; V: TRBV29-1; D: .; DNA: TGCAGCGTTGAAATTTGGGGACGGCTACTGTATGGCTACACCTTC; CDR3: CSVEIWGRLLYGYTF
size: .; J: TRBJ2-5; V: TRBV7-2; D: TRBD1; DNA: TGTGCCAGCAGCTTACTGGGGGGACAGGGGACCCAGTACTTC; CDR3: CASSLLGGQGTQYF
size: many; J: TRBJ2-5; V: TRBV12-3/TRBV12-4; D: .; DNA: TGTGCCAGCACCCCGACGGGGGTGAGGAGGTACTTC; CDR3: CASTPTGVRRYF
size: many; J: TRBJ2-1; V: TRBV20-1; D: TRBD2; DNA: TGCAGTGCTAGAGAGCCGAGCGGGGCCTACAATGAGCAGTTCTTC; CDR3: CSAREPSGAYNEQFF
size: many; J: TRBJ2-7; V: TRBV12-3/TRBV12-4; D: .; DNA: TGTGCCAGCAGGTTGGAGTCCTACGAGCAGTACTTC; CDR3: CASRLESYEQYF
size: .; J: TRBJ2-5; V: TRBV20-1; D: .; DNA: TGCAGTGCTAGTAATCGGGAGCAAGACACTCGGGAGACCCAGTACTTC; CDR3: CSASNREQDTRETQYF
size: .; J: TRBJ2-7; V: TRBV20-1; D: .; DNA: TGCAGTGCTAGAGTTGTGGGGGCCGAGCAGTACTTC; CDR3: CSARVVGAEQYF
size: few; J: TRBJ2-5; V: TRBV28; D: TRBD2; DNA: TGTGCCAGCAGTCCAAAACTAGCGGGAAAAGAGACCCAGTACTTC; CDR3: CASSPKLAGKETQYF
size: .; J: TRBJ2-1; V: TRBV3-1; D: TRBD2; DNA: TGTGCCAGCAGCCAAGTTCTTGGCGGGAGAAATGAGCAGTTCTTC; CDR3: CASSQVLGGRNEQFF
size: few; J: TRBJ2-3; V: TRBV10-3; D: TRBD2; DNA: TGTGCCATCAGTAGCGGGAGGACAGATACGCAGTATTTT; CDR3: CAISSGRTDTQYF
size: .; J: TRBJ2-7; V: TRBV29-1; D: TRBD2; DNA: TGCAGCGTTGAAGTAGGCGCGTCGAGCGGGAAAACGGGCGAGCAGTACTTC; CDR3: CSVEVGASSGKTGEQYF
size: .; J: TRBJ2-2; V: TRBV21-1; D: .; DNA: TGTGCCAGCAGCCTTGTGGGACTAGCAGATACCGGGGAGCTGTTTTTT; CDR3: CASSLVGLADTGELFF
size: .; J: TRBJ2-1; V: TRBV18; D: TRBD2; DNA: TGTGCCAGCTCGGGCGGGACTAGCCCCTACAATGAGCAGTTCTTC; CDR3: CASSGGTSPYNEQFF
size: few; J: TRBJ2-3; V: TRBV6-4; D: .; DNA: TGTGCCAGCAGTGACAGGGGGTTACTCACAGATACGCAGTATTTT; CDR3: CASSDRGLLTDTQYF
size: many; J: TRBJ2-1; V: TRBV7-3; D: TRBD2; DNA: TGTGCCAGCAGCTTAAGCGGGGGGGCCTACAATGAGCAGTTCTTC; CDR3: CASSLSGGAYNEQFF
size: many; J: TRBJ2-1; V: TRBV11-2; D: .; DNA: TGTGCCAGCAGCTCCACAGGGTACAATGAGCAGTTCTTC; CDR3: CASSSTGYNEQFF
size: few; J: TRBJ1-1; V: TRBV7-9; D: .; DNA: TGTGCCAGCAGCTTAGGGGAACACACTGAAGCTTTCTTT; CDR3: CASSLGEHTEAFF
size: .; J: TRBJ2-3; V: TRBV25-1; D: .; DNA: TGTGCCAGCGGTAAGGCAGATACGCAGTATTTT; CDR3: CASGKADTQYF
size: few; J: TRBJ2-5; V: TRBV27; D: .; DNA: TGTGCCAGCAAGTTTGGGGATCGGGAGACCCAGTACTTC; CDR3: CASKFGDRETQYF
size: few; J: TRBJ1-6; V: TRBV6-6; D: .; DNA: TGTGCCAGCAACCAGGGCGGGACTCGCCTTTTCTTT; CDR3: CASNQGGTRLFF
size: .; J: TRBJ2-1; V: TRBV9; D: TRBD2; DNA: TGTGCCAGCAGCGTAGGTGTTGGCGGGAGGGCCCCCTACAATGAGCAGTTCTTC; CDR3: CASSVGVGGRAPYNEQFF
size: .; J: TRBJ1-1; V: TRBV28; D: .; DNA: TGTGCCAGCAGTTTACGCCGTCCTGAAGCTTTCTTT; CDR3: CASSLRRPEAFF
size: .; J: TRBJ2-3; V: TRBV10-3; D: .; DNA: TGTGCCATCGGGACCGGACTAACGGTGTCGGATACGCAGTATTTT; CDR3: CAIGTGLTVSDTQYF
size: many; J: TRBJ2-2; V: TRBV12-3/TRBV12-4; D: .; DNA: TGTGCCAGCAGTTTAGACTGGGCCGGGGAGCTGTTTTTT; CDR3: CASSLDWAGELFF
size: .; J: TRBJ2-1; V: TRBV2; D: TRBD2; DNA: TGTGCCAGCAGCCGCCAAGCTAGCGGTTACAATGAGCAGTTCTTC; CDR3: CASSRQASGYNEQFF
size: .; J: TRBJ1-3; V: TRBV5-1; D: .; DNA: TGCGCCAGCAGCTTGCCATTGGACAACGCTGGAAACACCATATATTTT; CDR3: CASSLPLDNAGNTIYF
size: .; J: TRBJ2-7; V: TRBV2; D: .; DNA: TGTGCCAGCAGTGGTCCTCTCGAGCAGTACTTC; CDR3: CASSGPLEQYF
size: many; J: TRBJ2-7; V: TRBV29-1; D: .; DNA: TGCAGCGTTGGAGGCAGATTAGCGGTCGAGCAGTACTTC; CDR3: CSVGGRLAVEQYF
size: few; J: TRBJ2-5; V: TRBV3-1; D: .; DNA: TGTGCCAGCAGGCTTACCGGGACCCAGTACTTC; CDR3: CASRLTGTQYF
size: .; J: TRBJ1-1; V: TRBV6-2/TRBV6-3; D: .; DNA: TGTGCCAGCAGTTACTCCTCCTGGGGACCCAACACTGAAGCTTTCTTT; CDR3: CASSYSSWGPNTEAFF
size: once; J: TRBJ2-1; V: TRBV11-1; D: .; DNA: TGTGTCAGCAGCGATGCTAGCTACAATGAGCAGTTCTTC; CDR3: CVSSDASYNEQFF
size: .; J: TRBJ2-3; V: TRBV20-1; D: TRBD1; DNA: TGCAGTGCTCATGACAGGGCTAGCACAGATACGCAGTATTTT; CDR3: CSAHDRASTDTQYF
size: many; J: TRBJ2-7; V: TRBV28; D: .; DNA: TGTGCCAGCAGTTTGGGGTCGGCCTACGAGCAGTACTTC; CDR3: CASSLGSAYEQYF